This is a list of T cell receptor beta chains from one sample in a study of beta chain features in type 1 diabetes. The data were produced by immunoSEQ multiplex PCR, yet TCRdb's version contains in-frame clones alone and is incomplete. The table has about 180,000 clones, roughly 7.1% seen once. The sequenced material came from central memory CD4+ T cells from blood. These receptors were collected from a woman in her thirties or forties with type 1 diabetes. CDR3s include the opening cysteine and the closing phenylalanine or tryptophan. The D gene is left open where the match is weak. Clone size is given for some rows only: seen once, a few or many times, or a class if the clone is expanded.

j_call: TRBJ2-5
clone_size: few
d_call: TRBD2
v_call: TRBV7-3
cdr3_nt: TGTGCCAGCAGCCGGACTAGCGGGGGGAAAGAGACCCAGTACTTC
cdr3_aa: CASSRTSGGKETQYF

j_call: TRBJ2-6
clone_size: few
d_call: -
v_call: TRBV19
cdr3_nt: TGTGCCAGTAGTATTCCAGGGGCTGGGGCCAACGTCCTGACTTTC
cdr3_aa: CASSIPGAGANVLTF

j_call: TRBJ1-2
clone_size: -
d_call: -
v_call: TRBV6-5
cdr3_nt: TGTGCCAGCAGGAACCCATCGCAGCGGGGAGGCTACACCTTC
cdr3_aa: CASRNPSQRGGYTF

j_call: TRBJ2-7
clone_size: few
d_call: TRBD2
v_call: TRBV7-2
cdr3_nt: TGTGCCAGCAGGCCTACTAGCGACGCCTACGAGCAGTACTTC
cdr3_aa: CASRPTSDAYEQYF

j_call: TRBJ1-1
clone_size: -
d_call: -
v_call: TRBV5-1
cdr3_nt: TGCGCCAGCAGGTTGACCACAGAGAACACTGAAGCTTTCTTT
cdr3_aa: CASRLTTENTEAFF

j_call: TRBJ2-1
clone_size: -
d_call: -
v_call: TRBV20-1
cdr3_nt: TGCAGTGCTAGTCGCTACAATGAGCAGTTCTTC
cdr3_aa: CSASRYNEQFF

j_call: TRBJ1-1
clone_size: few
d_call: -
v_call: TRBV4-3
cdr3_nt: TGCGCCAGCAAACGGGGAATGAACACTGAAGCTTTCTTT
cdr3_aa: CASKRGMNTEAFF

j_call: TRBJ2-1
clone_size: few
d_call: -
v_call: TRBV7-8
cdr3_nt: TGTGCCAGCAGCTGGGGCGGGGCTAACCCTGAGCGGTTCTTC
cdr3_aa: CASSWGGANPERFF

j_call: TRBJ1-1
clone_size: few
d_call: TRBD1
v_call: TRBV28
cdr3_nt: TGTGCCAGCACGGGGACAGGGAGTTACACTGAAGCTTTCTTT
cdr3_aa: CASTGTGSYTEAFF

j_call: TRBJ2-6
clone_size: -
d_call: -
v_call: TRBV28
cdr3_nt: TGTGCCAGCAGCCTAATTACGGCTGGGGCCAACGTCCTGACTTTC
cdr3_aa: CASSLITAGANVLTF

j_call: TRBJ1-4
clone_size: -
d_call: TRBD1
v_call: TRBV9
cdr3_nt: TGTGCCAGCAGCGCAGGTGGACAGGGAGGTGAAAAACTGTTTTTT
cdr3_aa: CASSAGGQGGEKLFF

j_call: TRBJ1-1
clone_size: -
d_call: -
v_call: TRBV7-9
cdr3_nt: TGTGCCAGCAGCTTAATGGGGGGAGGGACTGAAGCTTTCTTT
cdr3_aa: CASSLMGGGTEAFF

j_call: TRBJ1-2
clone_size: few
d_call: -
v_call: TRBV25-1
cdr3_nt: TGTGCCAGCAGTGAACCCGAGAGCTATGGCTACACCTTC
cdr3_aa: CASSEPESYGYTF